A selection of T cell receptor beta chains follows, all from one sample in a study of CD8 T cells in ankylosing spondylitis. TCRdb reanalysed the 5' RACE reads using MiXCR and keeps one entry per CDR3 protein. In the table there are some 140,000 distinct CDR3 sequences, 6% to 8.5% of which are singletons. Sequenced: blood, either unsorted or a sorted T cell fraction (not recorded which). Source of these receptors: a female donor with ankylosing spondylitis or in good health (not recorded which). CDR3s include the opening cysteine and the closing phenylalanine or tryptophan. D genes are given only for firm matches. The size field is filled for only some rows; it gives once, few, many or a size class.

TRBJ2-3	NA	many	TRBV7-3	TGTGCCAGCAGCCTGGGACCGGCGGATACGCGGTATTTT	CASSLGPADTRYF
TRBJ1-1	NA	many	TRBV20-1	TGCAGTGCTAGAGACTCTCGCAGGGGCATGAACACTGAAGCTTTCTTT	CSARDSRRGMNTEAFF
TRBJ1-3	NA	many	TRBV12-3/TRBV12-4	TGTGCCAGCAGTTTATCGGTAACTGGAAACACCATATATTTT	CASSLSVTGNTIYF
TRBJ1-5	TRBD1	many	TRBV5-1	TGCGCCAGCAGCGTTTCCGGGACAGGGAATCAGCCCCAGCATTTT	CASSVSGTGNQPQHF
TRBJ2-1	NA	few	TRBV7-3	TGTGCCAGCAGCTTAACGCCGGGCAATGAGCAGTTCTTC	CASSLTPGNEQFF
TRBJ2-7	NA	many	TRBV7-9	TGTGCCAGCAGCTTAGTCGGTGTCGGCCAGAAAAGCGAGCAGTACTTC	CASSLVGVGQKSEQYF
TRBJ1-1	NA	many	TRBV6-2/TRBV6-3	TGTGCCAGCAGTTACGAATCAGGGTTCGAGAACACTGAAGCTTTCTTT	CASSYESGFENTEAFF
TRBJ1-6	NA	many	TRBV6-1	TGTGCCAGCAGCTCCCGAGGGGACAATTCACCCCTCCACTTT	CASSSRGDNSPLHF
TRBJ2-6	NA	many	TRBV12-3/TRBV12-4	TGTGCCACCTCCTCCACTGGGGCCAACGTCCTGACTTTC	CATSSTGANVLTF
TRBJ1-1	TRBD1	few	TRBV25-1	TGTGCCAGCAGGCCCACAGGGGCCAGGGGCGGGGCTGAAGCTTTCTTT	CASRPTGARGGAEAFF
TRBJ1-5	TRBD1	many	TRBV5-8	TGTGCCAGCAGCAAAACCGGACAGGGCGATCAGCCCCAGCATTTT	CASSKTGQGDQPQHF
TRBJ2-3	NA	many	TRBV13	TGTGCCAGCAGCTTCAGGGGTGCAGATACGCAGTATTTT	CASSFRGADTQYF
TRBJ2-1	TRBD2	NA	TRBV12-3/TRBV12-4	TGTGCCAGCAGTTTGCTAGCGGGGGCCGATAACTCCTACAATGAGCAGTTCTTC	CASSLLAGADNSYNEQFF
TRBJ1-1	NA	many	TRBV6-1	TGTGCCAGCAAGGAGGGGGGAGGCAACACTGAAGCTTTCTTT	CASKEGGGNTEAFF
TRBJ1-5	NA	many	TRBV11-2	TGTGCCAGCAGCTTAGATCCCGGGGTGGGGGATCAGCCCCAGCATTTT	CASSLDPGVGDQPQHF
TRBJ1-5	NA	many	TRBV12-3/TRBV12-4	TGTGCCAGCAGTTTGGGGACTGAGTCTCAGCCCCAGCATTTT	CASSLGTESQPQHF
TRBJ1-6	NA	NA	TRBV7-9	TGTGCCAGCAGGGGAAACATCCCCCTGCCGGGCGAGTCACCCCTCCACTTT	CASRGNIPLPGESPLHF
TRBJ1-5	NA	many	TRBV27	TGTGCCAGCACCCAACGGTGGCTGGGGATGAGGAATCAGCCCCAGCATTTT	CASTQRWLGMRNQPQHF
TRBJ1-2	NA	many	TRBV7-9	TGTGCCAGCAGCCCAGACGCTGACGGGGATCGGCTTGGCTACACCTTC	CASSPDADGDRLGYTF
TRBJ2-1	NA	many	TRBV6-4	TGTGCCAGCAGTGCGGGGGACAGTGATGAGCAGTTCTTC	CASSAGDSDEQFF
TRBJ2-7	NA	many	TRBV6-1	TGTGCCAGCACTATCCAACCCGGGGTATCCTACGAGCAGTACTTC	CASTIQPGVSYEQYF
TRBJ1-2	NA	many	TRBV5-1	TGCGCCAGCAGCCTCACAGGGACCTATGGCTACACCTTC	CASSLTGTYGYTF
TRBJ1-1	NA	many	TRBV19	TGTGCCAGTACCCTGGGAAGGGCGAACACTGAAGCTTTCTTT	CASTLGRANTEAFF
TRBJ2-3	NA	once	TRBV5-6	TGTGCCAGCAGCTTTTTCCGGACAGCTACAGATACGCAGTATTTT	CASSFFRTATDTQYF
TRBJ2-2	NA	NA	TRBV9	TGTGCCAGCACCGGAGGGGGGGGCCCGGACACCGGGGAGCTGTTTTTT	CASTGGGGPDTGELFF
TRBJ2-1	TRBD2	many	TRBV9	TGTGCCAGCAGCGTAGCTCTGGTCGGGGGGATCGACAATGAGCAGTTCTTC	CASSVALVGGIDNEQFF
TRBJ1-4	TRBD1	many	TRBV20-1	TGCAGTGCTAGAGCTAGGGACAGGGTATGGAGGGCTAATGAAAAACTGTTTTTT	CSARARDRVWRANEKLFF
TRBJ1-3	TRBD1	many	TRBV3-1	TGTGCCAGCAGCCTCAGAGAGGGGGCTATCAGAAACACCATATATTTT	CASSLREGAIRNTIYF
TRBJ1-5	NA	many	TRBV15	TGTGCCACCAGCAGAAGAACGGAGGGTAGCCAGCCCCAGCATTTT	CATSRRTEGSQPQHF
TRBJ2-7	NA	many	TRBV3-1	TGTGCCAGCAGCCAAGGAACCTACGAGCAGTACTTC	CASSQGTYEQYF
TRBJ2-7	TRBD2	NA	TRBV12-3/TRBV12-4	TGTGCCAGCAGTTCCGGGGGGCTAGCGGGGGACCTCTACTCCTACGAGCAGTACTTC	CASSSGGLAGDLYSYEQYF
TRBJ2-7	TRBD1	NA	TRBV19	TGTGCCAGTAGTATAGTACAGGGGTCTTCCTACGAGCAGTACTTC	CASSIVQGSSYEQYF
TRBJ1-1	NA	many	TRBV15	TGTGCCACCAGCAGAGATGAGGGTCCTGAAGCTTTCTTT	CATSRDEGPEAFF
TRBJ1-4	TRBD1	many	TRBV4-2	TGTGCCAGCAGCCAAGCAGGGGCAGGGGGGACTGCTAATGAAAAACTGTTTTTT	CASSQAGAGGTANEKLFF
TRBJ1-2	NA	many	TRBV29-1	TGCAGCGTAGCCACAGGGACTAACTATGGCTACACCTTC	CSVATGTNYGYTF
TRBJ1-2	NA	many	TRBV10-2	TGCGCCAGCAGTGAGTCGGGGACCCACTCCGCTAGCTATGGCTACACCTTC	CASSESGTHSASYGYTF
TRBJ2-7	NA	NA	TRBV7-2	TGTGCCAGCAGCTTAGGTATGGGCGAGCAGTACTTC	CASSLGMGEQYF
TRBJ1-2	NA	many	TRBV5-6	TGTGCCAGCAGTCTAACAGGGTTTAACTATGGCTACACCTTC	CASSLTGFNYGYTF
TRBJ1-2	NA	many	TRBV12-3/TRBV12-4	TGTGCCAGCAGTCCAGCTAACTATGGCTACACCTTC	CASSPANYGYTF
TRBJ1-2	TRBD1	many	TRBV5-1	TGCGCCAGCAGCCCGGGACAGGGGAGCTATGGCTACACCTTC	CASSPGQGSYGYTF
TRBJ1-5	TRBD1	many	TRBV20-1	TGCAGTGCTAGACGAACCGGGACAGGGGGCTATGGCAATCAGCCCCAGCATTTT	CSARRTGTGGYGNQPQHF